One and the same sample provided the 7 T cell receptor beta chains below, sequenced in a study of early T cells in non-severe SARS-CoV-2 infection. TCRdb redid the calling of the 5' RACE reads with MiXCR, one entry per CDR3 protein. The sample records about 55,000 distinct CDR3 sequences, 9.5% to 15% being singletons. The sample was whole blood. These TCRs come from an adult who was a healthcare worker with PCR-confirmed SARS-CoV-2 infection or an uninfected control (not recorded which).

This clonotype was recorded a few times. The chain links TRBV7-2 to TRBJ1-2; perhaps TRBD1 as D (5 bases). Germline CDR1 reads SGHTA; CDR2 reads FQGNSA. Trimming left V 3 bases short and J 8 bases short, with 13 bases between. The CDR3 consists of 13 residues. The CDR3 region is CASSFRESGGYTF. CDR3 coding DNA: TGTGCCAGCAGCTTCAGGGAGTCTGGGGGCTACACCTTC.

There are a few counts of this clonotype. The chain combines TRBV30 with TRBJ1-4; no firm D call. The CDR3 has 12 residues. Deletions cut 2 bases from V and 7 bases from J, with 8 bases between. Germline values: CDR1 GTSNPN, CDR2 SVGIG (reference sequence). The CDR3 reads CAWSTGLEKLFF. CDR3 nucleotide sequence: TGTGCCTGGAGTACCGGACTTGAAAAACTGTTTTTT. Full variable domain (outside the CDR3, taken from reference TRBV30 and TRBJ1-4): SQTIHQWPATLVQPVGSPLSLECTVEGTSNPNLYWYRQAAGRGLQLLFYSVGIGQISSEVPQNLSASRPQDRQFILSSKKLLLSDSGFYLCAWSTGLEKLFFGSGTQLSVL.

The chain carries TRBV7-2 and TRBJ2-7, with D perhaps matching TRBD1 (6 bases). Deletions cut 1 base from V and 3 bases from J, with 16 bases between. Germline V gene lookup returns CDR1 SGHTA and CDR2 FQGNSA. This CDR3 contains 16 residues. The CDR3 sequence: CASSLGTPGTSYEQYF. In nucleotides, the CDR3 is TGTGCCAGCAGCTTAGGAACCCCCGGGACAAGCTACGAGCAGTACTTC.

This clonotype turned up a few times. The chain combines TRBV12-5 with TRBJ1-6; D gene ambiguous. The length of the CDR3 is 15 residues. V gave up 2 bases and J gave up 13 bases, with 18 bases separating them. Germline assignment: CDR1 LGHNT and CDR2 FRNRAP. The CDR3, as DNA: TGTGCTAGTGGTTTGACCACCGGCGCGAAAGATCCCCTCCACTTT. Translated, it gives CASGLTTGAKDPLHF. The entire variable domain, with the rest obtained from reference TRBV12-5 and TRBJ1-6, is as follows: DARVTQTPRHKVTEMGQEVTMRCQPILGHNTVFWYRQTMMQGLELLAYFRNRAPLDDSGMPKDRFSAEMPDATLATLKIQPSEPRDSAVYFCASGLTTGAKDPLHFGNGTRLTVT.

This clonotype was seen at least ten times. The CDR3 nucleotides read TGTGCCAGCAGTGAATGGTACGAGCAGTACTTC. Protein sequence: CASSEWYEQYF. The chain links TRBV25-1 to TRBJ2-7; D not resolved. CDR1 and CDR2 (germline): MGHDK, SYGVNS. The V end lost 1 base, the J end lost 4 bases, and 2 bases lay between the germline ends. The CDR3 spans 11 residues.

This clonotype has just a few counts. The genes are TRBV30 and TRBJ1-1; 9 positions match TRBD1. V dropped 0 bases and J dropped 8; count of bases not matched to a gene: 4. Germline values: CDR1 GTSNPN, CDR2 SVGIG (reference sequence). The CDR3 extends over 13 amino acids. The CDR3 is CAWSVGDRGEAFF. CDR3 nucleotide sequence: TGTGCCTGGAGTGTGGGAGACAGGGGGGAAGCTTTCTTT.

CDR3 DNA: TGCGCCAGCAGCTTGGAGCTACAAGAGACCCAGTACTTC. Amino acid sequence: CASSLELQETQYF. This chain links TRBV5-1 with TRBJ2-5; D remains unclear. V was clipped by 0 bases and J by 2 bases, with 5 bases between them. CDR1 and CDR2 from the germline V gene are SGHRS and YFSETQ. This CDR3 comprises 13 residues. The full variable domain, its missing parts supplied by reference TRBV5-1 and TRBJ2-5, is KAGVTQTPRYLIKTRGQQVTLSCSPISGHRSVSWYQQTPGQGLQFLFEYFSETQRNKGNFPGRFSGRQFSNSRSEMNVSTLELGDSALYLCASSLELQETQYFGPGTRLLVL.